The clone carrying this T cell receptor beta chain was detected only a few times. This sample was included in a study of response to subunit inactivated influenza vaccine. The length of the CDR3 is 16 residues. Germline CDR1 DFQATT, CDR2 SNEGSKA (reference sequence). Trimming took 6 bases from V and 0 from J; bases not matched to a gene: 7. TCRdb fed the RT-PCR reads into MiXCR, producing one record per CDR3 protein. The sample consists of 500,000 to 550,000 distinct CDR3 sequences, under 30% of them appearing once. These sequences were also reported in another study, on T cells expressing NK-cell markers. That work states: 5'RACE template switching with UMIs produced the TCR beta cDNA. Seven donors tested HCMV-seropositive and one tested seronegative among the eight sequenced.

The sequence was obtained from a man over 45 who received an inactivated influenza vaccine. The rearrangement uses TRBV20-1 and TRBJ2-1, with 11 bases fitting TRBD2. The starting material was CD4+ T cells sorted from PBMCs, obtained 11 to 12 days after vaccination. The chain's CDR3 is CSARGTSGHSYNEQFF. DNA of the CDR3: TGCAGTGCCCGAGGGACTAGCGGACACTCCTACAATGAGCAGTTCTTC.